This T cell receptor beta chain was found in a study of beta chain features in type 1 diabetes. Every donor provided one heparinised blood draw, which averaged roughly 120 mL. Via the markers CD45RO/CCR7/CD25/CD127/CD95/CD27, stem cell-like memory, regulatory, central memory and naive CD4+ cells were sorted. Germline lookup yields CDR1 GTSNPN and CDR2 SVGIG (reference sequence). J gave up 2 bases and V 2 bases, and 3 bases lay outside the gene matches. This CDR3 contains 14 residues. Expressed TCRB transcripts were sequenced because the entire RNA isolate underwent reverse transcription. Generated by immunoSEQ multiplex PCR, the TCRdb table keeps only in-frame clones and is missing some. The sample consists of under 550,000 clones, over 10% of them appearing once.

The chain couples TRBV30 to TRBJ2-7; 10 nucleotides line up with TRBD2. The receptor comes from a woman between 18 and 29 years old in good health. Sequencing was carried out using naive CD4+ T cells from blood. CDR3 sequence reads: CAWSRLAGAYEQYF. The CDR3 DNA reads TGTGCCTGGAGTAGGCTAGCGGGGGCCTACGAGCAGTACTTC.